One and the same sample provided the 29 T cell receptor beta chains below, sequenced in a study of cytomegalovirus exposure and HLA in healthy donors. The PCR had 60 Vbeta and 13 Jbeta primers. TCRdb keeps only in-frame clones here, not all; method: immunoSEQ multiplex PCR. The table lists 190,000 or so clones, 79% of them singletons, with approximately 1.4% in the top ten. The sequenced material came from PBMCs. These receptors were collected from a girl aged 10-17 years in good health and CMV-seropositive.

The chain employs TRBV6-5 and TRBJ2-5, with TRBD1 matching 12 bases. The germline V gene encodes CDR1 MNHEY and CDR2 SVGAGI. V lost 2 bases and J lost 5; bases outside the gene matches: 3. This CDR3 is 15 amino acids long. CDR3 DNA sequence: TGTGCCAGCAGTTACGGGGACAGGGGGCTTGAGACCCAGTACTTC. Protein product: CASSYGDRGLETQYF.

The rearrangement uses TRBV19 and TRBJ1-5, with D maybe TRBD1 (5 bases). CDR1 and CDR2 from the germline V gene are LNHDA and SQIVND (reference sequence). Trimming pared 5 bases from V and 3 bases from J, leaving 8 bases between. This CDR3 is built from 13 residues. CDR3 sequence reads: CASSGGDNQPQHF. The CDR3 region has the DNA TGTGCCAGTAGTGGGGGGGACAATCAGCCCCAGCATTTT.

The V call is TRBV10-3, the J call TRBJ2-1; the match to TRBD2 covers 10 bases. V lost 8 bases and J lost 8; bases outside the gene matches: 12. Germline loops: CDR1 ENHRY, CDR2 SYGVKD. The CDR3 has 15 amino acids. CDR3 DNA: TGTGCCATCTCTGCGGCTAGCGGGGGCCTCCATGAGCAGTTCTTC. Its protein product is CAISAASGGLHEQFF.

The chain carries TRBV10-1 and TRBJ2-3; 7 nucleotides agree with TRBD2. The germline CDR1 and CDR2 sequences are WNHNN and SYGVQD (reference sequence). The CDR3 sequence is 16 residues long. V shed 5 bases, J shed 2 bases, and the junction held 10 bases outside the gene matches. This CDR3 is CASSMTRAGPTDTQYF. In nucleotides, the CDR3 is TGCGCCAGCAGTATGACCCGAGCGGGGCCCACAGATACGCAGTATTTT.

The CDR3 sequence: CASSFGGDYGYTF. CDR3 bases: TGTGCCAGCAGCTTCGGGGGAGACTATGGCTACACCTTC. V is TRBV7-8 and J is TRBJ1-2, with D tentatively TRBD1 (5 bases). The CDR3 runs 13 residues. Germline V lookup: CDR1 SGHVS, CDR2 FQNEAQ. V lost 3 bases and J lost 3, with 8 bases in between. The full variable domain, rest sourced from reference TRBV7-8 and TRBJ1-2, is GAGVSQSPRYKVAKRGQDVALRCDPISGHVSLFWYQQALGQGPEFLTYFQNEAQLDKSGLPSDRFFAERPEGSVSTLKIQRTQQEDSAVYLCASSFGGDYGYTFGSGTRLTVV.

The V and J genes are TRBV9 and TRBJ2-3; D not resolved. Looked up from germline, CDR1 is SGDLS and CDR2 is YYNGEE. The ends were cut back, 2 bases at V and 3 bases at J, with 7 bases in the middle. This CDR3 contains 13 residues. CDR3 sequence reads: CASSVGRTDTQYF. DNA for the CDR3: TGTGCCAGCAGCGTGGGCAGAACAGATACGCAGTATTTT.

The V gene is TRBV29-1, the J gene TRBJ2-1, with 13 bases lining up with TRBD2. Germline values: CDR1 SQVTM, CDR2 ANQGSEA. The V and J ends lost 8 bases and 5 bases, in that order; junction bases with no gene match: 6. This CDR3 has 14 amino acids. The CDR3 spells CSSLGLAGHNEQFF. The CDR3 coding sequence is TGCAGCTCGCTGGGACTAGCGGGACACAATGAGCAGTTCTTC.

In the case of this clone: The junction shows a germline mismatch at one end, possibly a read error. V gene TRBV7-2 combines with J gene TRBJ1-2, with a tentative D call TRBD1 (6 bases). CDR3 length equals 16 residues. The V gene's germline CDR1 is SGHTA and CDR2 FQGNSA. This CDR3 is CANSLVAGEANYGYTF. DNA for the CDR3: TGTGCCAACAGCTTAGTAGCAGGGGAAGCTAACTATGGCTACACCTTC.

The J gene is TRBJ1-2, the V gene TRBV5-7, with TRBD1 matching over 7 bases. TRBV5-7 carries the ORF label, with uncertain function. This CDR3 comprises 15 residues. V was clipped by 1 base and J by 3 bases; unmatched bases: 6. The DNA of the CDR3 is TGTGCCAGCAGCTTGACAGGGGTGGTCTACTATGGCTACACCTTC. Amino acids: CASSLTGVVYYGYTF.

CDR3 DNA: TGCGCCCCTTCTCCACCACCAACAGGGGGCAATGAGCAGTTCTTC. This translates into CAPSPPPTGGNEQFF. This sequence joins TRBV10-1 and TRBJ2-1; 8 bases fit TRBD1. Germline CDR1 WNHNN, CDR2 SYGVQD (reference sequence). The V and J ends lost 11 bases and 6 bases, in that order; junction bases with no gene match: 15. The CDR3 is 15 amino acids.

The rearrangement joins TRBV6-1 to TRBJ1-6, with D uncertain. V gave up 2 bases and J gave up 7 bases, with 24 bases separating them. CDR3 length: 19 residues. Germline CDR1 and CDR2: MNHNS and SASEGT. The CDR3 coding sequence is TGTGCCAGCAGTGAACTTTTTACGCCCAGATCCCGCTCGAATTCACCCCTCCACTTT. It is translated as CASSELFTPRSRSNSPLHF.

The chain uses TRBV9 and TRBJ2-3; D is possibly TRBD2 (5 bases). V lost 0 bases and J lost 2, with 10 bases in between. Germline values: CDR1 SGDLS, CDR2 YYNGEE. This CDR3 comprises 15 residues. Here the CDR3 DNA reads TGTGCCAGCAGCGTAGGAAGCGGCTTCACAGATACGCAGTATTTT. This codes for CASSVGSGFTDTQYF.

The genes are TRBV7-2 and TRBJ2-5; D may be TRBD2 (6 bases). Germline CDR1 reads SGHTA; CDR2 reads FQGNSA. This CDR3 comprises 11 residues. The V end was cut by 7 bases, the J end by 7 bases, with 10 bases between. CDR3 sequence reads: CASTRGGTQYF. CDR3 DNA sequence: TGTGCCAGCACGCGGGGTGGGACCCAGTACTTC.

This clone was seen more than once but under ten times. The CDR3 DNA sequence: TGTGCCAGCAGCCTCCCCAGGGAAGCTAGCAATCAGCCCCAGCATTTT. Translating it yields CASSLPREASNQPQHF. V is TRBV11-2 and J is TRBJ1-5, with D maybe TRBD1 (5 bases). There are 16 residues in the CDR3. Germline loops: CDR1 SGHAT, CDR2 FQNNGV. The ends were cut back, 5 bases at V and 0 bases at J, with 14 bases in the middle.

The chain has TRBV11-2 and TRBJ1-2; D is undetermined. Germline V gene lookup returns CDR1 SGHAT and CDR2 FQNNGV. Trimming cost V 0 bases and J 4 bases, with 6 bases left between them. CDR3 length: 13 residues. CDR3 sequence reads: CASSLEQLYGYTF. DNA of the CDR3: TGTGCCAGCAGCTTAGAACAGCTCTATGGCTACACCTTC.

This chain links TRBV4-3 with TRBJ2-7; D perhaps matches TRBD2 (5 bases). The CDR3 spans 15 residues. CDR1 and CDR2 from the germline V gene are LGHNA and YSLEER. The germline V and J ends were trimmed by 2 bases and 5 bases, with 16 bases remaining between them. The DNA for the CDR3 is TGCGCCAGCAGCCAATCTTTTGGCGGGCTGAACGAGCAGTACTTC. It codes for CASSQSFGGLNEQYF.

J is TRBJ1-2 and V is TRBV6-1; TRBD1 matches at 7 bases. The length of the CDR3 is 15 residues. Per the germline V gene, CDR1 is MNHNS and CDR2 is SASEGT. V lost 6 bases and J lost 1; bases outside the gene matches: 8. Written as DNA, the CDR3 is TGTGCCAGCAGCCGCACAGGGGCCGATAACTATGGCTACACCTTC. Residues: CASSRTGADNYGYTF.

Concerning this clone itself: The DNA is omitted, as the CDR3 cannot be located on it reliably, and the CDR3 follows TCRdb's listing. The chain recombines TRBV6-1 with TRBJ2-2; TRBD1, the table's D call, was not compared with the DNA. Per germline, CDR1 MNHNS and CDR2 SASEGT. The CDR3 is 15 amino acids in total, end residues counted. CDR3 in amino acids: CASTSGQTMAGELFF.

The chain uses TRBV9 and TRBJ1-2, with a weak D call TRBD1 (6 bases). Germline loops: CDR1 SGDLS, CDR2 YYNGEE. Trimming shortened V by 3 bases and J by 1 base, and 10 bases separated the two germline ends. This CDR3 spans 14 amino acids. CDR3 in DNA: TGTGCCAGCAGCGGGACAGACTTTAACTATGGCTACACCTTC. It encodes CASSGTDFNYGYTF.

The rearrangement joins TRBV15 to TRBJ1-2, with TRBD1 as a possible D gene (5 bases). V was shortened by 0 bases and J by 8 bases, with 13 bases between the two germline ends. CDR1 is LNHNV, CDR2 YYDKDF, per germline (reference sequence). This CDR3 is built from 14 residues. DNA of the CDR3: TGTGCCACCAGCAGAGAAGGCAGGGTGGAGGGCTACACCTTC. It encodes CATSREGRVEGYTF. Supplemented by reference TRBV15 and TRBJ1-2, the full variable domain reads DAMVIQNPRYQVTQFGKPVTLSCSQTLNHNVMYWYQQKSSQAPKLLFHYYDKDFNNEADTPDNFQSRRPNTSFCFLDIRSPGLGDTAMYLCATSREGRVEGYTFGSGTRLTVV.

This clone is a singleton in its sample. V gene TRBV10-3 combines with J gene TRBJ1-4, with 11 bases matching TRBD1. Per the germline V gene, CDR1 is ENHRY and CDR2 is SYGVKD. CDR3 length equals 17 residues. J was trimmed by 6 bases and V by 1 base; bases with no gene match: 7. The CDR3 sequence is CAISEFTPGQGDEKLFF. The CDR3 DNA follows: TGTGCCATCAGTGAGTTCACACCGGGACAGGGGGATGAAAAACTGTTTTTT.

The chain uses TRBV9 and TRBJ2-1; TRBD2 agrees at 10 bases. The germline CDR1 and CDR2 sequences are SGDLS and YYNGEE. This CDR3 spans 15 amino acids. After removal of 0 bases from V and 8 bases from J, the junction contained 5 bases not matched to a gene. The chain's CDR3 is CASSVATSGDYEQFF. CDR3 DNA sequence: TGTGCCAGCAGCGTAGCTACTAGCGGGGACTATGAGCAGTTCTTC.

This clone has more than one count but fewer than ten. Other DNA sequences from this sample encode an identical CDR3 as well. This rearrangement joins TRBV9 to TRBJ1-2; 8 bases align to TRBD1. This CDR3 has 15 residues. The junction had 12 bases not matched to a gene; V was cut back by 3 bases and J by 8 bases. Germline assignment: CDR1 SGDLS and CDR2 YYNGEE. The CDR3 nucleotides read TGTGCCAGCAGCGGTGCAGGACAGGGCCTACGAGGCTACACCTTC. Encoded protein: CASSGAGQGLRGYTF.

This chain joins TRBV11-3 and TRBJ2-7; 8 bases map to TRBD2. Trimming cost V 3 bases and J 5 bases; bases outside gene matches: 6. The CDR3 runs 14 residues. Per germline, CDR1 SGHNT and CDR2 YENEEA. CDR3 nucleotides: TGTGCCAGCAGCTTCTCCGGGGGGGCCGACGAGCAGTACTTC. Translation gives CASSFSGGADEQYF. The entire variable domain, with the rest obtained from reference TRBV11-3 and TRBJ2-7, is as follows: EAGVVQSPRYKIIEKKQPVAFWCNPISGHNTLYWYLQNLGQGPELLIRYENEEAVDDSQLPKDRFSAERLKGVDSTLKIQPAELGDSAVYLCASSFSGGADEQYFGPGTRLTVT.

The CDR3 sequence: CASSPQQGAGEGYTF. As DNA, the CDR3 is TGTGCCAGCAGCCCACAACAGGGGGCGGGCGAGGGCTACACCTTC. The J gene is TRBJ1-2, the V gene TRBV5-4; 9 nucleotides align to TRBD1. V lost 4 bases, J lost 8 bases, and 12 bases stayed unmatched. Germline V gene data show CDR1 as SGHNT and CDR2 as YYREEE (reference sequence). The CDR3 is 15 residues long.

This clone was detected only once. The rearrangement joins TRBV9 to TRBJ1-2; D perhaps matches TRBD1 (5 bases). The CDR3 has 15 residues. Germline CDR1 SGDLS, CDR2 YYNGEE. Deletions cut 0 bases from V and 4 bases from J, with 13 bases between. In nucleotides, the CDR3 is TGTGCCAGCAGCGTAGATCCCAGGGTGGTCTATGGCTACACCTTC. Translating it yields CASSVDPRVVYGYTF.

The V and J genes are TRBV9 and TRBJ2-7, with a tentative D call TRBD2 (6 bases). The CDR3 is 14 residues long. Trimming removed 0 bases from V and 3 bases from J, with 10 bases in between. Germline values: CDR1 SGDLS, CDR2 YYNGEE. The CDR3: CASSVGAGIYEQYF. The CDR3 coding sequence is TGTGCCAGCAGCGTAGGGGCGGGGATCTACGAGCAGTACTTC.

This rearrangement joins TRBV27 to TRBJ2-2; 9 positions agree with TRBD2. CDR1 is MNHEY, CDR2 SMNVEV, per germline (reference sequence). The CDR3 runs 16 residues. J lost 1 base, V lost 6 bases, and 6 bases had no gene match. This CDR3 is CASSVSGGLNTGELFF. The CDR3, as DNA: TGTGCCAGCAGCGTTAGCGGGGGCCTGAACACCGGGGAGCTGTTTTTT.

The chain combines TRBV19 with TRBJ2-3; TRBD2 might be the D (5 bases). V was trimmed by 6 bases and J by 2 bases, leaving 15 bases between them. CDR1 and CDR2 from the germline V gene are LNHDA and SQIVND (reference sequence). The CDR3 loop spans 15 amino acids. The CDR3 sequence: CASSGHRGYTDTQYF. The CDR3 coding sequence is TGTGCCAGTAGCGGTCATCGGGGTTACACAGATACGCAGTATTTT. The full variable domain, with the rest looked up from reference TRBV19 and TRBJ2-3, is DGGITQSPKYLFRKEGQNVTLSCEQNLNHDAMYWYRQDPGQGLRLIYYSQIVNDFQKGDIAEGYSVSREKKESFPLTVTSAQKNPTAFYLCASSGHRGYTDTQYFGPGTRLTVL.